The rows below give T cell receptor beta chains drawn from one sample of a study of PD-L1 blockade in urothelial cancer. Produced via immunoSEQ multiplex PCR; TCRdb's table is partial and in-frame only. The table shows approximately 100,000 clones, with about 85% occurring only once. Sample: PBMCs, taken around atezolizumab (anti-PD-L1) treatment. These receptors all come from a middle-aged man with urothelial cancer. The CDR3 runs from the conserved cysteine through the conserved F or W. The order of the fields is V gene, clone size, D gene, J gene, CDR3 DNA, CDR3 protein. D genes are given only for firm matches. Not all rows give a size; the values are once, few, many and, for expanded clones, a class.

>TRBV5-1|.|TRBD2|TRBJ2-3
TGCGCCAGCAGCTCAGGCCCTAGCGGGAGCGGAGATACGCAGTATTTT
CASSSGPSGSGDTQYF
>TRBV11-2|.|.|TRBJ2-7
TGTGCCAGCAGCTTAGATCGGGCTGGGGAGCTCTACGAGCAGTACTTC
CASSLDRAGELYEQYF
>TRBV15|.|.|TRBJ2-7
TGTGCCACCAGCAGGGGGGGAGCAGCTTACGAGCAGTACTTC
CATSRGGAAYEQYF
>TRBV6-5|once|.|TRBJ1-5
TGTGCCAGCCGCGAGGGTCCCGTAGGCAATCAGCCCCAGCATTTT
CASREGPVGNQPQHF
>TRBV9|.|TRBD2|TRBJ2-1
TGTGCCAGCAGCGTAGCCAGCGGGGTTACCTACAATGAGCAGTTCTTC
CASSVASGVTYNEQFF
>TRBV9|.|TRBD2|TRBJ2-1
TGTGCCAGCAGCGCCCAATTGCTAGCGGGAGCTCGGAATGAGCAGTTCTTC
CASSAQLLAGARNEQFF
>TRBV18|.|TRBD1|TRBJ2-1
TGTGCCAGCTCACTTCAGGGGGATGAGCAGTTCTTC
CASSLQGDEQFF
>TRBV5-4|.|.|TRBJ2-1
TGTGCCAGCAGCCTCGGCGGGGCGTCCTACAATGAGCAGTTCTTC
CASSLGGASYNEQFF
>TRBV7-9|once|TRBD1|TRBJ2-7
TGTGCCAGCAGTAAAACAGGGGACGAGCAGTACTTC
CASSKTGDEQYF
>TRBV5-1|once|.|TRBJ2-7
TGCGCCAGCAGCCCCGGGAACTCCTACGAGCAGTACTTC
CASSPGNSYEQYF
>TRBV11-2|once|TRBD1|TRBJ1-1
TGTGCCAGCAGCTTAGATGCCAGGGGGACAACTGAAGCTTTCTTT
CASSLDARGTTEAFF
>TRBV9|.|TRBD1|TRBJ2-2
TGTGCCAGCAGCCTAACAGGGGTTGACACCGGGGAGCTGTTTTTT
CASSLTGVDTGELFF
>TRBV7-8|.|.|TRBJ2-7
TGTGCCAGCAGCCCCCGAGGTTTTACGACCTACGAGCAGTACTTC
CASSPRGFTTYEQYF
>TRBV27|once|TRBD1|TRBJ2-3
TGTGCCAGCACCTCGAGGGGGCTCCTCACAGATACGCAGTATTTT
CASTSRGLLTDTQYF
>TRBV10-3|.|.|TRBJ2-5
TGTGCCATCAGTGAGCCCTGGCAGGGATCCATGACCCAGTACTTC
CAISEPWQGSMTQYF
>TRBV18|.|TRBD1|TRBJ1-5
TGTGCCAGCTCAAGTGGACAGGGCGGCAATCAGCCCCAGCATTTT
CASSSGQGGNQPQHF
>TRBV18|.|.|TRBJ1-5
TGTGCCAGCTCACCCGACAGGCTAGGTCAGCCCCAGCATTTT
CASSPDRLGQPQHF
>TRBV27|.|.|TRBJ2-7
TGTGCCAGCAGCGATCTGCGCTACGAGCAGTACTTC
CASSDLRYEQYF
>TRBV5-8|.|TRBD2|TRBJ2-7
TGTGCCAGCAGCCCTAGCGGGAGGAGCTCCTACGAGCAGTACTTC
CASSPSGRSSYEQYF
>TRBV11-3|.|.|TRBJ2-2
TGTGCCAGCAGCATATCTAGAGGAGCTCTGGCCGGGGAGCTGTTTTTT
CASSISRGALAGELFF
>TRBV6-1|.|TRBD1|TRBJ2-7
TGTGCCAGCAGGACAGGGGGGAGTTCCTACGAGCAGTACTTC
CASRTGGSSYEQYF
>TRBV27|.|.|TRBJ1-1
TGTGCCAGCCATCCTTGGGGCAGACTGAATGTTTTCTTT
CASHPWGRLNVFF
>TRBV7-9|.|.|TRBJ2-1
TGTGCCAGCAGCTTAGAGGGGTCCTACAATGAGCAGTTCTTC
CASSLEGSYNEQFF
>TRBV7-9|.|.|TRBJ2-1
TGTGCCAGCAGCACTACTCCCCGTTACAATGAGCAGTTCTTC
CASSTTPRYNEQFF
>TRBV2|.|TRBD1|TRBJ1-5
TGTGCCAGCAGTGGACAGGGAGTGAGCAATCAGCCCCAGCATTTT
CASSGQGVSNQPQHF
>TRBV5-4|few|.|TRBJ2-1
TGTGCCAGCAGCTTGGCCGGGAGAGCGTACAATGAGCAGTTCTTC
CASSLAGRAYNEQFF
>TRBV15|.|TRBD2|TRBJ2-3
TGTGCCACCAGCAGATCCTTGAGCGGGAGGGCCCGAGATACGCAGTATTTT
CATSRSLSGRARDTQYF
>TRBV19|.|.|TRBJ2-7
TGTGCCACCCGCCGATCAGAAAGGGGGTCCTACGAGCAGTACTTC
CATRRSERGSYEQYF
>TRBV6-5|.|.|TRBJ1-3
TGTGCCAGCAGTTACTCTCACTCTGGAAACACCATATATTTT
CASSYSHSGNTIYF
>TRBV18|.|TRBD2|TRBJ2-7
TGTGCCAGCTCACCACCGGGACTAGCGGGAGGGGTGACCTACGAGCAGTACTTC
CASSPPGLAGGVTYEQYF
>TRBV27|.|TRBD2|TRBJ2-7
TGTGCCAGCAGCCGAGCGGGAGTAAACTATGAGCAGTACTTC
CASSRAGVNYEQYF
>TRBV30|few|.|TRBJ1-5
TGTGCCTGGAGCCGGCAGGGGCAGCCCCAGCATTTT
CAWSRQGQPQHF
>TRBV28|.|.|TRBJ2-3
TGTGCCATACTTAGCCCCACCACAGATACGCAGTATTTT
CAILSPTTDTQYF
>TRBV29-1|once|.|TRBJ2-3
TGCAGCGTTGTTCTAGCGCCCATCCCAGATACGCAGTATTTT
CSVVLAPIPDTQYF
>TRBV19|.|TRBD1|TRBJ1-5
TGTGCCAGTAGTAATCCGGACAGGGCTAATCAGCCCCAGCATTTT
CASSNPDRANQPQHF
>TRBV27|.|TRBD2|TRBJ2-1
TGTGCCAGCAGCTCTCCCGGGGGAGGGTCATACAATGAGCAGTTCTTC
CASSSPGGGSYNEQFF
>TRBV19|.|TRBD1|TRBJ2-2
TGTGCCAGTAGTATCGTGACAGGGGTAATCGTCGGGGAGCTGTTTTTT
CASSIVTGVIVGELFF
>TRBV6-6|.|TRBD2|TRBJ2-7
TGTGCCAGCAGCCCGACTAGCGGGAGTGGAGAGCAGTACTTC
CASSPTSGSGEQYF
>TRBV5-1|.|TRBD2|TRBJ2-7
TGCGCCAGCAGCTACCTGGGACTAGCGTACGAGCAGTACTTC
CASSYLGLAYEQYF
>TRBV28|.|.|TRBJ1-2
TGTGCCAGCCTACCCGGGGGTAGTTACAACTATGGCTACACCTTC
CASLPGGSYNYGYTF
>TRBV28|few|.|TRBJ1-6
TGTGCCAGCAACGGGGGGCTTTCACCCCTCCACTTT
CASNGGLSPLHF
>TRBV19|.|TRBD2|TRBJ2-3
TGTGCCAGTAGTCGGGCTAGCGGGAGACAGGGGACAGATACGCAGTATTTT
CASSRASGRQGTDTQYF
>TRBV14|.|TRBD1|TRBJ1-2
TGTGCCAGCAGCCAGGCCATAGACAGGGTTCAGAGCTTC
CASSQAIDRVQSF
>TRBV27|.|TRBD1|TRBJ1-1
TGTGCCAGCAGGAAACAGGGGGCGTACACTGAAGCTTTCTTT
CASRKQGAYTEAFF
>TRBV27|once|.|TRBJ1-1
TGTGCCAGCAGTTTTCTGCAGGGGAACACTGAAGCTTTCTTT
CASSFLQGNTEAFF
>TRBV5-1|.|TRBD2|TRBJ2-7
TGCGCCAGCAGCCGTATATCCGGGACTAGCGCTTTAAGCTTGCGTAGTAAAAGCTCCTACGAGCAGTACTTC
CASSRISGTSALSLRSKSSYEQYF
>TRBV27|once|.|TRBJ2-6
TGTGCCAGCAGTAGGGGGGGCTCTGGGGCCAACGTCCTGACTTTC
CASSRGGSGANVLTF
>TRBV28|.|TRBD1|TRBJ1-5
TGTGCCAGCACCCCCGAGGGACAGGGGGGTAGCAATCAGCCCCAGCATTTT
CASTPEGQGGSNQPQHF